The sequence of this TCR beta chain was determined in a study of T cell responses to AZD1222 COVID-19 vaccine. General study results and limits: A mostly white British donor set with more females was recruited, and clonal diversity was possibly underestimated. The repertoires were collected only after the peak T cell response. Spike-specific TCR breadth and depth went up after people got two AZD1222 doses.

This clone was found many times. Antigen specificity is unknown. The junction and the germline gene differ at one end; a read error may be behind it. Profiled with immunoSEQ multiplex PCR; TCRdb holds only in-frame clones, not every one. Of about 150,000 clones listed, 91% are singletons. Germline CDR1 is MDHEN and CDR2 is SYDVKM. This CDR3 region has 12 residues. The TCR was taken from an adult who received the AZD1222 COVID-19 vaccine. V is TRBV28 and J is TRBJ2-7; 7 nucleotides match TRBD1. The specimen comprised peripheral blood, sampled 28 days after the second AZD1222 dose. CDR3 amino acids: CASQTGSSEQYF. The DNA for the CDR3 is TGTGCCAGCCAGACAGGGTCCTCCGAGCAGTACTTC.